The TCR beta chain described here comes from a study of blood T cell repertoires in COVID-19. Overall study: Sample material is recorded as cDNA or gDNA derived from T cells, B-cell-depleted T cells, or PBMCs.

In the study's own analysis: Amplifying reference gene primers gave estimates of nucleated cell counts. Sequenced by immunoSEQ multiplex PCR; TCRdb stores in-frame clones only, minus some. D and trimming come from the DNA, and the V and J calls and clone size come from that table. The top ten clones hold approximately 5.9% of a sample with about 200,000 clones, just over 85% of them seen once. This clone was detected a few times. The CDR3 contains 16 residues. Germline V lookup: CDR1 SGHDN, CDR2 FVKESK. V gave up 2 bases and J gave up 7 bases; unmatched junction bases: 5. The chain recombines TRBV14 with TRBJ2-1; 13 nucleotides line up with TRBD2. The clonotype comes from an older man with acute or convalescent COVID-19. Sequencing was performed on peripheral blood. The CDR3 loop is CASSQPGLAGRNEQFF. The CDR3 bases are TGTGCCAGCAGCCAACCGGGACTAGCGGGAAGGAATGAGCAGTTCTTC. Full variable domain (rest looked up from reference TRBV14 and TRBJ2-1): EAGVTQFPSHSVIEKGQTVTLRCDPISGHDNLYWYRRVMGKEIKFLLHFVKESKQDESGMPNNRFLAERTGGTYSTLKVQPAELEDSGVYFCASSQPGLAGRNEQFFGPGTRLTVL.